These T cell receptor beta chains were read from a single sample in a study of shared clonotypes between healthy human individuals. Produced via immunoSEQ multiplex PCR; TCRdb's table is partial and in-frame only. The sample consists of roughly 2 million clones, about 95% of them appearing once. The sample consisted of naive CD8+ T cells sorted from blood. Every receptor here comes from a man aged 18 to 30 in good health. CDR3s include the opening cysteine and the closing phenylalanine or tryptophan. D genes are given only for firm matches. Part of the rows lack a size; the others show once, few, many or a class for expanded clones.

d_call | j_call | v_call | clone_size | cdr3_nt | cdr3_aa
TRBD1 | TRBJ2-1 | TRBV7-9 | NA | TGCGCCAGCAGCCATTTACCGGGACAGGGACCCTACAATGAGCAGTTCTTC | CASSHLPGQGPYNEQFF
NA | TRBJ1-1 | TRBV19 | NA | TGTGCCAGTAGCCGACAGGACATAAAGACTGAAGCTTTCTTT | CASSRQDIKTEAFF
TRBD2 | TRBJ2-7 | TRBV11-2 | NA | TGTGCCAGCAGCTTAGGGGAGGGAAACGAGCAGTACTTC | CASSLGEGNEQYF
TRBD1 | TRBJ2-7 | TRBV6-6 | NA | TGTGCCAGCTTAATAACAGGGGGCAACGAGCAGTACTTC | CASLITGGNEQYF
NA | TRBJ2-1 | TRBV10-1 | NA | TGCGCCAGCAGTGAGGGGGATGGGGCCTACAATGAGCAGTTCTTC | CASSEGDGAYNEQFF
NA | TRBJ1-5 | TRBV5-4 | few | TGTGCCAGCAGCTTGGAGAATCAGCCCCAGCATTTT | CASSLENQPQHF
TRBD1 | TRBJ1-2 | TRBV6-5 | NA | TGTGCCAGCAGTTATGGGGCAGGGGGCGGGTATGGCTACACCTTC | CASSYGAGGGYGYTF
NA | TRBJ2-5 | TRBV4-3 | NA | TGCGCCAGCAGCCAAGATTATAACCAGGCCCAGTACTTC | CASSQDYNQAQYF
TRBD2 | TRBJ2-3 | TRBV30 | NA | TGTGCCTGGAAGAGGAAGCGGGGGGCCGATACGCAGTATTTT | CAWKRKRGADTQYF
NA | TRBJ1-5 | TRBV15 | NA | TGTGCCACGAGGATTTCAGGGCCAAATCAGCCCCAGCATTTT | CATRISGPNQPQHF
NA | TRBJ2-3 | TRBV13 | NA | TGTGCCAGCAGCCCCCCCGGGACAAAGGGTACAGATACGCAGTATTTT | CASSPPGTKGTDTQYF
NA | TRBJ2-5 | TRBV2 | NA | TGTGCCAGCAGTGAAGGGATTGCCGCCCCCCAAGAGACCCAGTACTTC | CASSEGIAAPQETQYF
NA | TRBJ2-1 | TRBV7-9 | NA | TGTGCCAGCAGGCTGTACCACAATGAGCAGTTCTTC | CASRLYHNEQFF
NA | TRBJ2-5 | TRBV7-9 | NA | TGTGCAGGCGGCAGGGGCCAGGAGACCCAGTACTTC | CAGGRGQETQYF
NA | TRBJ2-7 | TRBV27 | NA | TGTGCCAGCAGTTTATCGTCAGTAGGCGAGCAGTACTTC | CASSLSSVGEQYF
NA | TRBJ2-2 | TRBV29-1 | NA | TGCAGCGTCCCCTATAATCAAGGGGTCCGGGTCGGGGAGCTGTTTTTT | CSVPYNQGVRVGELFF
NA | TRBJ1-5 | TRBV19 | once | TGTGCCAGTACCCCGGACGGAGATAGCAATCAGCCCCAGCATTTT | CASTPDGDSNQPQHF
NA | TRBJ2-5 | TRBV5-4 | NA | TGTGCCAGCAGACCGGACGGCCAAGAGACCCAGTACTTC | CASRPDGQETQYF
NA | TRBJ2-7 | TRBV6-1 | NA | TGTGCCAGCAGTGAAGTCCAGGTGAGCTCCTACGAGCAGTACTTC | CASSEVQVSSYEQYF
NA | TRBJ2-1 | TRBV2 | NA | TGTGCCAGCCGGGACTCGAGCTCCTACAATGAGCAGTTCTTC | CASRDSSSYNEQFF
NA | TRBJ2-3 | TRBV4-3 | NA | TGCGCCAGCAGCCAAGATGCCGGGACGGTACCCACAGATACGCAGTATTTT | CASSQDAGTVPTDTQYF
TRBD2 | TRBJ2-7 | TRBV4-3 | NA | TGCGCCAGCAGCCAAGGGACTAGCGGTGGGCCTGCCTACGAGCAGTACTTC | CASSQGTSGGPAYEQYF
TRBD2 | TRBJ2-1 | TRBV6-5 | NA | TGTGCCAGCAGTTACTCGATGGCGGGGGGTGAGCAGTTCTTC | CASSYSMAGGEQFF
TRBD1 | TRBJ2-7 | TRBV10-3 | once | TGTGCCATCAGTGAGACCCTACAGGGGCCACGTTTCGAGCAGTACTTC | CAISETLQGPRFEQYF
TRBD1 | TRBJ2-7 | TRBV28 | NA | TGTGCCAGCAGTTTAGGGACAGGGTTTCTCTCCTACGAGCAGTACTTC | CASSLGTGFLSYEQYF
NA | TRBJ2-5 | TRBV6-1 | NA | TGTGCCAGCAGTGAAGGAACATCTCAAGAGACCCAGTACTTC | CASSEGTSQETQYF
TRBD2 | TRBJ2-3 | TRBV30 | NA | TGTGCCTGGAGTGAGGTGAGCGGGAGAGTAACAGATACGCAGTATTTT | CAWSEVSGRVTDTQYF
NA | TRBJ2-3 | TRBV4-3 | NA | TGCGCCAGCAGCTCGCAGCGGAGCACAGATACGCAGTATTTT | CASSSQRSTDTQYF
NA | TRBJ2-7 | TRBV7-8 | NA | TGTGCCAGCAGCCCCGAGGGTCTCGAGCAGTACTTC | CASSPEGLEQYF
NA | TRBJ1-1 | TRBV5-8 | NA | TGTGCCAGCAGCTTGGAAGGGGGGGACACTGAAGCTTTCTTT | CASSLEGGDTEAFF
TRBD1 | TRBJ1-2 | TRBV29-1 | NA | TGCAGCGTGGCGGACAGGGCACCTGGCTACACCTTC | CSVADRAPGYTF
TRBD2 | TRBJ2-7 | TRBV9 | NA | TGTGCCAGCAGCGACGGACTAGCGGGACTCTACGAGCAGTACTTC | CASSDGLAGLYEQYF
NA | TRBJ2-7 | TRBV4-2 | NA | TGTGCCAGCAGCCAAGCGTTACTCAGGGAGCAGTACTTC | CASSQALLREQYF
NA | TRBJ2-1 | TRBV7-9 | NA | TGTGCCAGCAGCGAACAGGTGGGGTCCTACAATGAGCAGTTCTTC | CASSEQVGSYNEQFF
TRBD2 | TRBJ2-2 | TRBV9 | NA | TGTGCCAGCAGCCAACTAAGCGGGGGCTACACCGGGGAGCTGTTTTTT | CASSQLSGGYTGELFF
TRBD1 | TRBJ2-7 | TRBV2 | NA | TGTGCCAGCAGTGAACAACGACAGGGGAATTACGAGCAGTACTTC | CASSEQRQGNYEQYF